The TCR beta chain under discussion was sequenced for a study of CD8 T cells in ankylosing spondylitis. TCRdb processed the 5' RACE reads anew with MiXCR; each CDR3 protein has one entry. The table has about 250,000 distinct CDR3 sequences, approximately 24% seen once. This clonotype has a handful of counts. Antigen: not known. Whole-study findings and limits: For ankylosing spondylitis blood, a TCR beta motif of 7 or 8 highly homologous variants appeared characteristic. Significant enrichment of disease-linked clones was reportedly seen in matched ankylosing spondylitis synovial fluid. Reactive arthritis synovial fluid and blood were previously reported to contain some motif variants. With a CD8+ phenotype, disease-linked clones were relatively rare in peripheral blood.

The CDR3 contains 14 residues. V lost 2 bases and J lost 7; bases outside the gene matches: 5. Sequencing was done on a sample of blood, either unsorted or a sorted T cell fraction (not recorded which). This chain uses TRBV12-3 or TRBV12-4 with TRBJ2-7; 10 bases map to TRBD1. This sequence was found in a male donor with ankylosing spondylitis or in good health (not recorded which). The CDR3 reads CASSLSGDRGEQYF. CDR3 nucleotides: TGTGCCAGCAGTTTATCTGGGGACAGGGGTGAGCAGTACTTC.